This T cell receptor beta chain was identified in a study of blood T cell repertoires in COVID-19. Study-wide background: PBMCs, B-cell-depleted T cells, or T cells were the source of the cDNA or gDNA that made up the material.

Measured with immunoSEQ multiplex PCR; TCRdb has only the in-frame clones, and not every one. This sample has hundreds of thousands of clones, with 87% found just once. The V gene lost 2 bases and the J gene lost 0 bases, with 13 bases spanning the gap. This CDR3 is built from 16 residues. Germline CDR1 is MNHEY and CDR2 is SVGEGT. What was sequenced was peripheral blood. The origin of this receptor is a man younger than 35 with active or convalescent COVID-19. This chain links TRBV6-2 or TRBV6-3 with TRBJ1-1; perhaps TRBD1 as D (5 bases). CDR3 coding DNA: TGTGCCAGCAGTTACAAGTCAGAAGGGGTGAACACTGAAGCTTTCTTT. Protein product: CASSYKSEGVNTEAFF.